This TCR beta chain stems from a study of cytomegalovirus exposure and HLA in healthy donors. Study observations and caveats: Most sequenced TCRs were rare (though some public TCRs occurred in many donors).

Method: immunoSEQ multiplex PCR; TCRdb's copy keeps in-frame clones and lacks some. The table records some 120,000 clones, roughly 90% of them present only once. CDR3 length: 16 amino acids. CDR1 is SGHRS, CDR2 YFSETQ, per germline. With V trimmed by 0 bases and J by 4 bases, 8 bases remained unmatched. Note on this clone: Its antigen is as yet unknown.

Sequenced: PBMCs. V usage is TRBV5-1 and J usage is TRBJ2-5; 8 positions agree with TRBD1. The origin of this receptor is a woman between 18 and 29 years old in good health and CMV-seronegative. CDR3 region: CASSLARGPIGETQYF. Here the CDR3 DNA reads TGCGCCAGCAGCTTGGCCAGGGGGCCCATAGGAGAGACCCAGTACTTC.